This T cell receptor beta chain was retrieved from a study of CD8+ T cells in alopecia areata. Between the trimmed V and J ends, which lost 6 bases and 2 bases, there was a span of 7 bases. Per the germline V gene, CDR1 is SQVTM and CDR2 is ANQGSEA. The CDR3 is 11 residues long. A few counts support this clone. This sample includes further DNA sequences coding for the same CDR3. Described treatment: oral pan-JAK inhibitor, 5-10 mg twice daily. RNA extraction and reverse transcription yielded cDNA as sequencing template. The assay was immunoSEQ multiplex PCR, and TCRdb's table has in-frame clones only and misses some. This repertoire shows a few hundred thousand clones, less than 50% found once; its top ten account for 2.6%.

J is TRBJ1-1 and V is TRBV29-1; weak D call: TRBD1 (5 bases). This clonotype originated in a human donor with alopecia areata. The material was CD4+ T cells sorted from blood, obtained around week 36, from a patient treated with tofacitinib. The CDR3 DNA reads TGCAGCGTCGACAGTAACACTGAAGCTTTCTTT. As protein: CSVDSNTEAFF.